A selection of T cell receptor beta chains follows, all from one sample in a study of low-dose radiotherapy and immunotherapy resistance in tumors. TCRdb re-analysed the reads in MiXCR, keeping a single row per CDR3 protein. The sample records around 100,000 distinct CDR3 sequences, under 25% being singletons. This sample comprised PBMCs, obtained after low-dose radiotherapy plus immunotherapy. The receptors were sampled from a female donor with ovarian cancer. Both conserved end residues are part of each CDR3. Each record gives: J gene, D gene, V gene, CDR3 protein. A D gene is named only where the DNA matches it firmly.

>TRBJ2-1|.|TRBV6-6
CASSYGSEQFF
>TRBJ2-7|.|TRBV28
CASSLGQTYEQYF
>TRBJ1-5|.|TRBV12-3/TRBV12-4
CASRALGSKQPQHF
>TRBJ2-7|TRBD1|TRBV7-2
CASSTRTGGGYEQYF
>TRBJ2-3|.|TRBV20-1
CSAPARLTDTQYF
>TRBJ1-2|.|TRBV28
CASSWTGASGYTF
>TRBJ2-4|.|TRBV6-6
CASNRLAKNIQYF
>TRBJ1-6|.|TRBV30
CAWSRESSYNSPLHF
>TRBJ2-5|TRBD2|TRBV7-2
CASSTGLAGRQETQYF
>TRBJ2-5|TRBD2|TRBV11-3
CASRSLAGQETQYF
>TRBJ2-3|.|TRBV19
CASRAGTDTQYF
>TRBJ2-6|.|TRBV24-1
CATSDQGLAGANVLTF
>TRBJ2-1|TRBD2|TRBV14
CASSQKVVLAGDNEQFF
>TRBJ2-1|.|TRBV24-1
CATSEPLPYNEQFF
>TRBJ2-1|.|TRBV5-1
CASSLGSIGGAYNEQFF
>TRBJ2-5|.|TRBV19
CASSNYAIETQYF
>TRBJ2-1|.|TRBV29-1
CSVGVGSGRYNEQFF
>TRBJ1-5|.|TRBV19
CASSTSPGSNQPQHF
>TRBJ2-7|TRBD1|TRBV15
CATSTPGQGIREYF
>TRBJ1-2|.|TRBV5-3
CASSFGQWNYGYTF
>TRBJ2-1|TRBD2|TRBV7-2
CASSLRTSGSNEQFF
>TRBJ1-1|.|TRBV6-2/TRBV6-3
CASKGAPRMGEAFF
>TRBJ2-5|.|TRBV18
CASSPQQEETQYF
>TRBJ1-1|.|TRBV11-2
CASSPQGRLLGIEAFF
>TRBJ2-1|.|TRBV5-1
CASTVSYNEQFF
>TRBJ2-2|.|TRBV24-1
CATSEVGLRSTGELFF
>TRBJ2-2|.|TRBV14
CASSRDFYGELFF
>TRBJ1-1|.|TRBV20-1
CSARLRGDYTEAFF
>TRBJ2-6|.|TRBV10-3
CAIRPGANSGANVLTF
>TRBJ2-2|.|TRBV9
CASSVASRLQLFF
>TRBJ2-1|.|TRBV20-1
CSSRIYNEQFF
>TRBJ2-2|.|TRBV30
CAWSVGWNTGELFF
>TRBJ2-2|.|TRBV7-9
CASSPVSPGTGELFF
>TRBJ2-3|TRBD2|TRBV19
CASSPRVPTGTSGGSDTQYF
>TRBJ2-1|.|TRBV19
CASRGGDEQFF
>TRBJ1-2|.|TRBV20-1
CSAQRQDSTNYGYTF
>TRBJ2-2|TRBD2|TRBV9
CASSVDSGGTGELFF
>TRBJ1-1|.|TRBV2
CASRATGMTPEAFF
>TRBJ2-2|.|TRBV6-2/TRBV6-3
CASSSRRGAATGELFF
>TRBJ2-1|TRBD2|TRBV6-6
CASTELAISYNEQFF
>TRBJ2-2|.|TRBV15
CATSRDPDTGELFF
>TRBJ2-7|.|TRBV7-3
CASSLQDWYEQYF
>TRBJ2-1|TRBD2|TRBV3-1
CASSPGLADNEQFF
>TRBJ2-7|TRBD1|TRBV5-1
CASKPQGAIIYEQYF
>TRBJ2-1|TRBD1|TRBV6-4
CASSRDRIYNEQFF
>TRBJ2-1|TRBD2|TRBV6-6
CASTQEAGGWDEQFF
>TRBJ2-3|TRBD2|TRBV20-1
CSAVGLAGASTDTQYF
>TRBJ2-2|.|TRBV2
CASGRDFYTGELFF